This entry features one T cell receptor (beta chain) sequence. Using immunoSEQ multiplex PCR, the repertoire was profiled, and TCRdb retains in-frame clones only, with some absent. The sample has tens of thousands of clones, roughly 80% seen once; the top ten hold around 2.6%. This entry is derived from a study of PD-1 blockade in mismatch repair-deficient tumors. Mismatch repair deficiency was confirmed in all patients, by PCR or immunohistochemistry. TCR sequencing covered three patients who responded to pembrolizumab. V lost 1 base and J lost 3, with 12 bases in between. CDR1 is SQVTM, CDR2 ANQGSEA, per germline. The CDR3 has 14 amino acids.

Specimen: peripheral blood, collected 12 weeks after starting pembrolizumab. J is TRBJ1-1 and V is TRBV29-1; tentative D call: TRBD1 (6 bases). This receptor was identified in an adult with mismatch repair-deficient cancer. This CDR3 reads CSVEVGGGDTEAFF. CDR3 in DNA: TGCAGCGTTGAAGTAGGGGGGGGAGACACTGAAGCTTTCTTT.